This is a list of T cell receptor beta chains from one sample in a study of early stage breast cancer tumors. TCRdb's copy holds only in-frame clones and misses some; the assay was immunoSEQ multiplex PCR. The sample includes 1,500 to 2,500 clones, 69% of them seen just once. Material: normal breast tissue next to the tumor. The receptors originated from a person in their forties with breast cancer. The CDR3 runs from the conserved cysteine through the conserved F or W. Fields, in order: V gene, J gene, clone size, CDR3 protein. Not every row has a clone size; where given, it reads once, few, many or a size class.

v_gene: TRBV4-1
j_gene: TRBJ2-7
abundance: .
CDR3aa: CASSQEWALSSYEQYF

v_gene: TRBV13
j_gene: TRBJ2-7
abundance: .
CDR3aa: CASSLYSRVTSKYEQYF

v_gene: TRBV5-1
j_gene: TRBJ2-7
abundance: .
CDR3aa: CASSLGQQSFYEQYF

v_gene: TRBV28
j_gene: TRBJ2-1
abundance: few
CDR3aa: CASSGRLTYNEQFF

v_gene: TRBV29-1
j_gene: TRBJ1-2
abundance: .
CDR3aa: CSVGTGVRYGYTF

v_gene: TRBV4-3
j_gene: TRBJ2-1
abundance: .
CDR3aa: CASSQSPGTSGYNEQFF

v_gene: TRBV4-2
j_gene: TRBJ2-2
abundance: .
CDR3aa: CASSQESRTGELFF

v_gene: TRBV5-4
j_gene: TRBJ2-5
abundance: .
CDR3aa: CASSTSGSRLETQYF

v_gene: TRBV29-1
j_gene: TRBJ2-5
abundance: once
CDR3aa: CSVVRGAGETQYF

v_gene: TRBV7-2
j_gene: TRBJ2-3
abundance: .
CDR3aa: CASSSEWATDTQYF

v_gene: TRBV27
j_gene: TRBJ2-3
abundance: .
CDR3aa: CAGAGEGTQYF

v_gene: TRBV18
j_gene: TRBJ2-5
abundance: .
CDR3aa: CASSPPGGETQYF

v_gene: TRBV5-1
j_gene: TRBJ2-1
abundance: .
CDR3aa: CASSLYGKNNEQFF

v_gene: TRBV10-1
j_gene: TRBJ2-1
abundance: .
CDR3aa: CASDPVGFWREGDEQFF

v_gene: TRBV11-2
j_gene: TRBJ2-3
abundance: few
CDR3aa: CASSLGTGDTDTQYF

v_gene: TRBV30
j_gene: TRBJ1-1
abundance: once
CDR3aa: CAWSVKGGGNTEAFF

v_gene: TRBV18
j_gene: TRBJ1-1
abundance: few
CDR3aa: CASSQGGDTEAFF

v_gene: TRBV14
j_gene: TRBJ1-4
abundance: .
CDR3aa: CASPLPGTGDSLNGKLFF

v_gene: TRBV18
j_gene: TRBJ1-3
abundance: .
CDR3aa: CASSLGTDSGNTIYF

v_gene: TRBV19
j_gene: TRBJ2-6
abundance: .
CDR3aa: CASSRDGASGMIPSGANVLTF

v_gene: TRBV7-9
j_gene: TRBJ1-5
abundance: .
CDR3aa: CASSLESAQPQHF

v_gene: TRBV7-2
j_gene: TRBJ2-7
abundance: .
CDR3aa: CASSLIVPSGVHEQYF

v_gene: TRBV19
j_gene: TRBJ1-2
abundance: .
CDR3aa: CASRQGLGHQSYGYTF

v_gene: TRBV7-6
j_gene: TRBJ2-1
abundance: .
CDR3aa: CASSLIRRSLAGANEQFF

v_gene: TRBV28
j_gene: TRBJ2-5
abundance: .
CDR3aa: CASQAYQETQYF

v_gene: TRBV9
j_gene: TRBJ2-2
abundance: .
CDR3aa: CASSQNPRRTSGRAYTGELFF

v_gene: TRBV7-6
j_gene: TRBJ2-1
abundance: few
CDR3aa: CASSLFSYNEQFF

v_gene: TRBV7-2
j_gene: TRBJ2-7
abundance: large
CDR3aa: CASSFQHSYEQYF

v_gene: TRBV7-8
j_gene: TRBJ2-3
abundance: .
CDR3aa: CASSYMTSGVPTDTQYF

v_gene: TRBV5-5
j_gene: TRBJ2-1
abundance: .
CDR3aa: CASNIQNTNEQFF

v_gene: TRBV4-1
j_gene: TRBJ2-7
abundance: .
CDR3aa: CASSQTRDSYEQYF

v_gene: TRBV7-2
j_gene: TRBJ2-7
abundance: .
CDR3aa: CASSLGSVAGYEQYF

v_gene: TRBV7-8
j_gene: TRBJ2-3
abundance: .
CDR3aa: CASSLSGDTQYF

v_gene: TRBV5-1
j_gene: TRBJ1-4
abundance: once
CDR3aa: CASSSKTGGTNEKLFF

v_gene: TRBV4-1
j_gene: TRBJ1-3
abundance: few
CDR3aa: CASSQGDSGNTIYF

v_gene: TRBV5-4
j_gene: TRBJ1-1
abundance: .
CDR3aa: CASSLGGGWNTEAFF

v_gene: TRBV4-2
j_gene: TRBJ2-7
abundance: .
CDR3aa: CASSAGLAGGRSSYEQYF

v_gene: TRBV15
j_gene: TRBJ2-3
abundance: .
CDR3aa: CATSRDGLAADTQYF

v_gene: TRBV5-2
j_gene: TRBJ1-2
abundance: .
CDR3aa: CASNVMRVRKTYGYTF

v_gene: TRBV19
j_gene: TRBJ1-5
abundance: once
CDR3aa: CASSFAGTGGFQPQHF

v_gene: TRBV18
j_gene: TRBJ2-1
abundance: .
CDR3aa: CASSPRQGNYEQFF